The clone carrying this T cell receptor (beta chain) occurred a few times. The antigen is unknown. TCRdb redid the calling of the RT-PCR reads with MiXCR, one entry per CDR3 protein. The sample consists of about 650,000 distinct CDR3 sequences, around 14% of them appearing once. These data belong to a study of response to subunit inactivated influenza vaccine. Study results and limitations: The authors offered the suggestion that each seasonal influenza vaccination recruits few new T cells.

CDR1 and CDR2 (germline): LNHNV, YYDKDF (reference sequence). CDR3 size: 18 residues. With 1 base clipped from V and 5 bases from J, the junction kept 12 bases outside the gene matches. J is TRBJ2-2 and V is TRBV15; TRBD2 aligns across 8 bases. This sample comprised PBMCs from blood, obtained 12 days after vaccination. This sequence was found in a man aged 45 to 65 who received an inactivated influenza vaccine. In nucleotides, the CDR3 is TGTGCCACCAGCAGAGTTCCCGGGACTAGGCTTAGGACCGGGGAGCTGTTTTTT. It is translated as CATSRVPGTRLRTGELFF. Looking up the rest from reference TRBV15 and TRBJ2-2 gives the full variable domain: DAMVIQNPRYQVTQFGKPVTLSCSQTLNHNVMYWYQQKSSQAPKLLFHYYDKDFNNEADTPDNFQSRRPNTSFCFLDIRSPGLGDTAMYLCATSRVPGTRLRTGELFFGEGSRLTVL.